This entry lists 9 T cell receptor beta chains sequenced from one sample in a study of shared clonotypes between healthy human individuals. Data came from immunoSEQ multiplex PCR; TCRdb stores just in-frame clones and leaves some out. The top ten clones hold over 0.3% of a sample with roughly 1,600,000 clones, 98% of them seen once. The sequencing input was naive CD4+ T cells sorted from blood. As to subset: CD45RA+ positively selected. These receptors were collected from a man aged 25 to 45 in good health.

The genes are TRBV5-1 and TRBJ2-7; maybe TRBD2 (5 bases). Trimming stripped 4 bases from V and 3 bases from J, with 17 bases between. Germline assignment: CDR1 SGHRS and CDR2 YFSETQ. This CDR3 spans 15 amino acids. CDR3: CASSLPGGTFYEQYF. The CDR3 DNA reads TGCGCCAGCAGCCTCCCTGGAGGTACTTTCTACGAGCAGTACTTC.

Only a few counts were recorded for this clone. The gene calls are TRBV5-1 and TRBJ2-7; D might be TRBD2 (7 bases). Germline V gene sequence: CDR1 SGHRS, CDR2 YFSETQ. Trimming pared 1 base from V and 0 bases from J, leaving 11 bases between. This CDR3 has 15 amino acids. CDR3 region: CASSLKGGSSYEQYF. In DNA, the CDR3 is TGCGCCAGCAGCTTGAAGGGGGGGAGCTCCTACGAGCAGTACTTC.

The count of this clone is one. J is TRBJ2-3 and V is TRBV2; D gene unclear. V dropped 5 bases and J dropped 6 bases, with 18 bases sitting between them. Germline V gene lookup returns CDR1 SNHLY and CDR2 FYNNEI. The CDR3 spans 15 residues. The CDR3 DNA is TGTGCCAGCAGTTACCTAGAATTCGGCGAGGATACGCAGTATTTT. It codes for CASSYLEFGEDTQYF.

The V and J genes are TRBV15 and TRBJ2-7; 7 bases are a match to TRBD1. V gave up 0 bases and J gave up 3 bases; unmatched junction bases: 2. The germline CDR1 and CDR2 sequences are LNHNV and YYDKDF (reference sequence). The CDR3 covers 14 residues. CDR3 bases: TGTGCCACCAGCAGAGAGGGGACAGACTACGAGCAGTACTTC. It codes for CATSREGTDYEQYF.

The chain joins TRBV12-5 to TRBJ2-3; 7 bases agree with TRBD1. The CDR3 runs 15 residues. CDR1 and CDR2 (germline): LGHNT, FRNRAP. The V gene end was trimmed by 5 bases and the J gene end by 4 bases; junction bases not matched to a gene: 9. CDR3 in DNA: TGTGCTAGTGGTCCCGGAGACAGGGCGGCAGATACGCAGTATTTT. Its protein product is CASGPGDRAADTQYF.

The CDR3 sequence is CASSFGSSGVTDTQYF. The CDR3 bases are TGTGCCAGCAGCTTTGGGAGTTCGGGGGTCACAGATACGCAGTATTTT. J is TRBJ2-3 and V is TRBV7-2; a weak D match, TRBD2 (6 bases). Trimming pared 3 bases from V and 2 bases from J, leaving 15 bases between. The CDR3 is 16 amino acids. CDR1 and CDR2 (germline): SGHTA, FQGNSA.

The chain couples TRBV11-3 to TRBJ1-1; D ambiguous. Germline V lookup: CDR1 SGHNT, CDR2 YENEEA. Deletions cut 3 bases from V and 5 bases from J, with 10 bases between. The CDR3 loop spans 13 amino acids. The CDR3 nucleotides are TGTGCCAGCAGCTTTGCCCGAGAGACTGAAGCTTTCTTT. Amino acid sequence: CASSFARETEAFF.

The V and J genes are TRBV5-4 and TRBJ2-5; a weak D match, TRBD2 (5 bases). CDR1 is SGHNT, CDR2 YYREEE, per germline (reference sequence). The V end lost 0 bases, the J end lost 4 bases, and 7 bases lay between the germline ends. The CDR3 length is 13 residues. Written as DNA, the CDR3 is TGTGCCAGCAGCTTGGGGGCGGGAGAGACCCAGTACTTC. It is translated as CASSLGAGETQYF.

In DNA, the CDR3 is TGTGCCAGCAGCTTATCTCTGGGATCTCCTGAAGCTTTCTTT. It specifies CASSLSLGSPEAFF. The chain combines TRBV7-2 with TRBJ1-1; D is unclear. The CDR3 is 14 amino acids. Germline-derived CDR1 and CDR2 are SGHTA and FQGNSA. Trimming removed 2 bases from V and 6 bases from J, with 13 bases in between.